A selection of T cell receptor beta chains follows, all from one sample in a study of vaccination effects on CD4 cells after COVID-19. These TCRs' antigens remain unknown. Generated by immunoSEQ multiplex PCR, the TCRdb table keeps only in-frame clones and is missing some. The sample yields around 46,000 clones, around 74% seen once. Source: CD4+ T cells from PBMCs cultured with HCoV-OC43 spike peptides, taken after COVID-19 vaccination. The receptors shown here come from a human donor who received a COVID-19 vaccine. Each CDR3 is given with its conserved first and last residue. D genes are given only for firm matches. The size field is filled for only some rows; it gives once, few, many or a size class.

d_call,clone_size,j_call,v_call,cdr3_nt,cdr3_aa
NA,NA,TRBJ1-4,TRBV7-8,TGTGCCAGCAGCTTGGGAAGGGTAGATGAAAAACTGTTTTTT,CASSLGRVDEKLFF
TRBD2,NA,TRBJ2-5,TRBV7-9,TGTGCCAGCAGCTTAGCTAGCGGGGGACGCCAAGAGACCCAGTACTTC,CASSLASGGRQETQYF
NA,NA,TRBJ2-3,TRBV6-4,TGTGCCAGCAGTGAACGGGGAAGAGGGACAGATACGCAGTATTTT,CASSERGRGTDTQYF
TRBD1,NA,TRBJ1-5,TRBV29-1,TGCAGCGTTAGACAGGGGGAACACCAGCCCCAGCATTTT,CSVRQGEHQPQHF
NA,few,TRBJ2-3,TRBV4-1,TGCGCCAGCACGACCCCGGGCACAGATACGCAGTATTTT,CASTTPGTDTQYF
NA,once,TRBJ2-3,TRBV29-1,TGCAGCGTTGCACGTTGGGATACGCAGTATTTT,CSVARWDTQYF
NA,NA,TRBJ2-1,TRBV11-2,TGTGCCAGCAGCTTAGTAAATGAGCAGTTCTTC,CASSLVNEQFF
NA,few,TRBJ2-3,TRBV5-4,TGTGCCAGCAGTCTCGCGTCAGATACGCAGTATTTT,CASSLASDTQYF
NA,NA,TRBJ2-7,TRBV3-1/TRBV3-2,TGTGCCAGCAGCCAAGGTAACCCCTACGAGCAGTACTTC,CASSQGNPYEQYF
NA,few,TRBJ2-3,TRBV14,TGTGCCAGCAGCCAAGATCGATCGGCAGATACGCAGTATTTT,CASSQDRSADTQYF
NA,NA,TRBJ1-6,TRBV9,TGTGCCAGCAGCGTTAACTATAATTCACCCCTCCACTTT,CASSVNYNSPLHF
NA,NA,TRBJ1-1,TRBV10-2,TGCGCCAGCAGTGAGTCGAGGCGAACCGAAGCTTTCTTT,CASSESRRTEAFF
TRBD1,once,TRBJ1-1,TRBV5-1,TGCGCCAGCAGAAATACCGGACAGGGAGTTTACACTGAAGCTTTCTTT,CASRNTGQGVYTEAFF
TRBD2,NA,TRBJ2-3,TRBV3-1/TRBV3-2,TGTGCCAGCAGCCACCGAGTAGCGGGCGTCCCCTGGGGCACAGATACGCAGTATTTT,CASSHRVAGVPWGTDTQYF
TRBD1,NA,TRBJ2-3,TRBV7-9,TGTGCCAGCAGACAGGGACAGTCGGGCACAGATACGCAGTATTTT,CASRQGQSGTDTQYF
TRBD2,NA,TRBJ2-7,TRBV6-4,TGTGCCAGCAGTGACGGGACTAGCGGCTCCTACGAGCAGTACTTC,CASSDGTSGSYEQYF
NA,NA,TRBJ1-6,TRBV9,TGTGCCAGCAGCGAATCATCTGATTCACCCCTCCACTTT,CASSESSDSPLHF
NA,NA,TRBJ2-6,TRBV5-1,TGCGCCAGCAGCTTTACAGGAACCTCTGGGGCCAACGTCCTGACTTTC,CASSFTGTSGANVLTF
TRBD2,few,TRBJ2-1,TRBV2,TGTGCCAGCACCGGGGGGGCTTACAATGAGCAGTTCTTC,CASTGGAYNEQFF
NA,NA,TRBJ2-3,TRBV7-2,TGTGCCAGCCATAGGGGCACCGCAGATACGCAGTATTTT,CASHRGTADTQYF
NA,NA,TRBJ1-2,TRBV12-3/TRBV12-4,TGTGCCAGCAGTTTAGCTTTCTATGGCTACACCTTC,CASSLAFYGYTF
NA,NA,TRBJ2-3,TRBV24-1,TGTGCCACCAGTGACCCTGAGGGGGGTCTCACAGATACGCAGTATTTT,CATSDPEGGLTDTQYF
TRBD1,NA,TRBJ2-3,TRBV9,TGTGCCAGCAGCGTACACACTTCCAGGGGGCGCAGAACAGATACGCAGTATTTT,CASSVHTSRGRRTDTQYF
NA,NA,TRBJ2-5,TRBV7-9,TGTGCCAGCAGCGCATGGGTCACACAAGAGACCCAGTACTTC,CASSAWVTQETQYF
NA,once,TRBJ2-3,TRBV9,TGTGCCAGCAGCACCTGGACAGACACCACAGATACGCAGTATTTT,CASSTWTDTTDTQYF
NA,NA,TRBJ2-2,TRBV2,TGTGCCAGCAGTGAACAGGGAACCGGGGAGCTGTTTTTT,CASSEQGTGELFF
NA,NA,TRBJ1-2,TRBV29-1,TGCAGCGTTGAAAGGGTAGGGCCTAACTATGGCTACACCTTC,CSVERVGPNYGYTF
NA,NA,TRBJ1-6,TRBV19,TGTGCCAGTAGTATCCGGGACGGCTATAATTCACCCCTCCACTTT,CASSIRDGYNSPLHF
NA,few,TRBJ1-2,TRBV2,TGTGCCAGCATTAGAGAGACCCGAGTAGAGACCTTC,CASIRETRVETF
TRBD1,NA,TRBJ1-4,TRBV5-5,TGTGCCAGCAGCTCGGGACAGGGAAATGAAAAACTGTTTTTT,CASSSGQGNEKLFF
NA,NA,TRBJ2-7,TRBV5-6,TGTGCCAGCACCCCAACACCGAGCTCCTACGAGCAGTACTTC,CASTPTPSSYEQYF
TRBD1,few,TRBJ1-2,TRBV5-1,TGCGCCAGCAGCTCCTCTCCGGGACAGGGGAGGAATGGCTACACCTTC,CASSSSPGQGRNGYTF
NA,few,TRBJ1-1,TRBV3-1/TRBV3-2,TGTGCCAGCAGCCCACAGGAGGGCTATGAAGCTTTCTTT,CASSPQEGYEAFF
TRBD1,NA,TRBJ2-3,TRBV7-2,TGTGCCAGCAGCCGTAGACAGGGAAATACGCAGTATTTT,CASSRRQGNTQYF
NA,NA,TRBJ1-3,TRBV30,TGTGCCTGGACGAGAGACTCTGGAAACACCATATATTTT,CAWTRDSGNTIYF
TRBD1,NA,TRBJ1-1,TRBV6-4,TGTGCCAGCAGTGTTACAGGGGGCACTGAAGCTTTCTTT,CASSVTGGTEAFF
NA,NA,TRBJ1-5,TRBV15,TGTGCCACCAGCAGAGGACGTACAGGAAAAGATAATCCCCAGCATTTT,CATSRGRTGKDNPQHF
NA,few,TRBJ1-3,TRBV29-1,TGCAGCCCGCGGGCAGGGAACGGAAACACCATATATTTT,CSPRAGNGNTIYF
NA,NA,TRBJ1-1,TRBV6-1,TGTGCCAGCAGTGAATTACTGGGCTTACCCCCTTTGATGAACACTGAAGCTTTCTTT,CASSELLGLPPLMNTEAFF
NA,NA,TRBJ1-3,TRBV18,TGTGCCAGCTCGCAACAGGGCTCTGGAAACACCATATATTTT,CASSQQGSGNTIYF
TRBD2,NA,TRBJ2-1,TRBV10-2,TGCGCCAGCAGTGAATCTAGCGGAGTCTACAATGAGCAGTTCTTC,CASSESSGVYNEQFF
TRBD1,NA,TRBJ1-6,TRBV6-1,TGTGCCAGCAGTGAAGTGGACAGGGGGACCCGCAATTCACCCCTCCACTTT,CASSEVDRGTRNSPLHF
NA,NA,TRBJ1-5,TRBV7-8,TGTGCCAGCAGCAAGACAGGATTTTATCAGCCCCAGCATTTT,CASSKTGFYQPQHF
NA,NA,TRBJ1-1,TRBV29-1,TGCAGCGTTCGACAGTCCAACACTGAAGCTTTCTTT,CSVRQSNTEAFF
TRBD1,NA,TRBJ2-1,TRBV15,TGTGCCACCAGCAGAGGGGGGACAGCCTCCTACAATGAGCAGTTCTTC,CATSRGGTASYNEQFF
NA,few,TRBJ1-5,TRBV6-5,TGTGCCAGCCAGAGGGTAGGGCCCCAGCATTTT,CASQRVGPQHF
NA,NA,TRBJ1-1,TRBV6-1,TGTGCCAGCAGTGATACCGGATTCGAGGCTTTCTTT,CASSDTGFEAFF
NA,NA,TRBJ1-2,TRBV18,TGTGCCAGCTCACCGGACAGTTCCTATGGCTACACCTTC,CASSPDSSYGYTF
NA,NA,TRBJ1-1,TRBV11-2,TGTGCCAGCAGCTTAGATAGGGTGAACACTGAAGCTTTCTTT,CASSLDRVNTEAFF
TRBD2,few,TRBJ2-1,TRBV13,TGTGCCAGCAGCTGGCCGGGACTAGCGGGAGGCGAGCAGTTCTTC,CASSWPGLAGGEQFF
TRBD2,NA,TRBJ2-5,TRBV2,TGTGCCGTCCCTCGGGGGGGTGAGGAGACCCAGTACTTC,CAVPRGGEETQYF
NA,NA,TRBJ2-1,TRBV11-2,TGTGCCAGCAGCCCGAGATTCGTGACCTCTCGGGGTTTTAAGTTCTTC,CASSPRFVTSRGFKFF
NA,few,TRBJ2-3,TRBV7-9,TGTGCCAGCAGCTTCTCCGGGGATACGCAGTATTTT,CASSFSGDTQYF
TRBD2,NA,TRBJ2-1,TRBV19,TGTGCCAGTAGTCCTCTTGCTAGCGGGAGCTACAATGAGCAGTTCTTC,CASSPLASGSYNEQFF